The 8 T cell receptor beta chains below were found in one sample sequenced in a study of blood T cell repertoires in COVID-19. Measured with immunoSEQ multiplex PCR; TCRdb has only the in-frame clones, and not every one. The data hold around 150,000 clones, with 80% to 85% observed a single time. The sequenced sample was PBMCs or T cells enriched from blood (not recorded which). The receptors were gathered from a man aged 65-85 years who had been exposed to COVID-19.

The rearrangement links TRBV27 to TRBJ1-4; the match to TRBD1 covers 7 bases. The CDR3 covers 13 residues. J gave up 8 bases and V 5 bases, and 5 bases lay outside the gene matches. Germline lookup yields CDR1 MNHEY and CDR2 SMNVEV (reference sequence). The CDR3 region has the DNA TGTGCCAGCAGTATCAGGGGGAGGGAAAAACTGTTTTTT. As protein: CASSIRGREKLFF. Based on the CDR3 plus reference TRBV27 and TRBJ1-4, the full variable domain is EAQVTQNPRYLITVTGKKLTVTCSQNMNHEYMSWYRQDPGLGLRQIYYSMNVEVTDKGDVPEGYKVSRKEKRNFPLILESPSPNQTSLYFCASSIRGREKLFFGSGTQLSVL.

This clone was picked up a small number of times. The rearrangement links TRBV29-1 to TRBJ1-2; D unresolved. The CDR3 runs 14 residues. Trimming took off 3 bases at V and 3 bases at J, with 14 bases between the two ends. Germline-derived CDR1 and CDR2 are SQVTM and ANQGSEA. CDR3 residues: CSVDRQERHYGYTF. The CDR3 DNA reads TGCAGCGTTGATCGTCAAGAGCGTCACTATGGCTACACCTTC. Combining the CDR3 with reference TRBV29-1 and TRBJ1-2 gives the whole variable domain SAVISQKPSRDICQRGTSLTIQCQVDSQVTMMFWYRQQPGQSLTLIATANQGSEATYESGFVIDKFPISRPNLTFSTLTVSNMSPEDSSIYLCSVDRQERHYGYTFGSGTRLTVV.

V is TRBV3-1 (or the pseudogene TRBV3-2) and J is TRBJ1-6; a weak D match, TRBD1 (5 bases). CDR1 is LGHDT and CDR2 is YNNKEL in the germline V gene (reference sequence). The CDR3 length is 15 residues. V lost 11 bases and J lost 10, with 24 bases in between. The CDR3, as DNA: TGTGCCCGCGGTCGTCGTGGGGGGTTGCCGTCACCCCTCCACTTT. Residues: CARGRRGGLPSPLHF.

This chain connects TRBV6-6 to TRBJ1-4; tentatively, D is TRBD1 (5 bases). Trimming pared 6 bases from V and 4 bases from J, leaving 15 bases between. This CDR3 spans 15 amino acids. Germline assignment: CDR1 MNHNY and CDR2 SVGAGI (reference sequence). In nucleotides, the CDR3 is TGTGCCAGCAGGCGAGGGACGGACTATAATGAAAAACTGTTTTTT. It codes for CASRRGTDYNEKLFF.

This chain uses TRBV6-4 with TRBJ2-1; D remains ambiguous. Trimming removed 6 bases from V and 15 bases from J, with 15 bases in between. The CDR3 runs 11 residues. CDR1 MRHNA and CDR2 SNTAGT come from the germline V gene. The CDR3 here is CASRETGTGFF. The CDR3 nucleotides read TGTGCCAGCAGGGAGACGGGTACGGGGTTCTTC.

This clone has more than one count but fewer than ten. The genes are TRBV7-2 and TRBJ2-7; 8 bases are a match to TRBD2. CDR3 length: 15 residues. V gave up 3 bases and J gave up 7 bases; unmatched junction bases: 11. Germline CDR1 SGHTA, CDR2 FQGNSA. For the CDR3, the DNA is TGTGCCAGCAGCTTGGCGGGGGGCCCTGGACGTGAGCAGTACTTC. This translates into CASSLAGGPGREQYF.

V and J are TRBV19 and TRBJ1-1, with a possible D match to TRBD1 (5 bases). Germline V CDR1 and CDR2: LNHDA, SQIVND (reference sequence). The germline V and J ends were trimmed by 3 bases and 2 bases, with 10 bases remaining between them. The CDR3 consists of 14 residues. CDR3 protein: CASSIWQGNTEAFF. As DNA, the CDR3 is TGTGCCAGTAGTATCTGGCAGGGTAACACTGAAGCTTTCTTT.

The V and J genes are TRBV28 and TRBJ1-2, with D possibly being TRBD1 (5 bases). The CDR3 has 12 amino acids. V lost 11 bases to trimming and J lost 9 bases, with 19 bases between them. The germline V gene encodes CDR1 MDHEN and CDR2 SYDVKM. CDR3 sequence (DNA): TGTGCCGGGGGGGGATCAGGGAGGAGCTACACCTTC. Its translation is CAGGGSGRSYTF.